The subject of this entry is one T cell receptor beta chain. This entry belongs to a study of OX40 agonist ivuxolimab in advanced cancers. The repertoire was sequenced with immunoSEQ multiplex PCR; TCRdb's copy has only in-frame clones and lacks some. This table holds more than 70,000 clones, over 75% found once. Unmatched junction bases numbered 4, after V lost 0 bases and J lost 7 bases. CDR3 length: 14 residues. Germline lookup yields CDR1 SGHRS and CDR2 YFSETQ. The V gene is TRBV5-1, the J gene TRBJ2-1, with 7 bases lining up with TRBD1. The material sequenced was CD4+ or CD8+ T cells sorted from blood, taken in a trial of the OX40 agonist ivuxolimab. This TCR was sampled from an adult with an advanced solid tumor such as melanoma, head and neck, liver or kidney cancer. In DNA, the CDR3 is TGCGCCAGCAGCTTGGCCAACAGGGGTAATGAGCAGTTCTTC. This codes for CASSLANRGNEQFF.